This T cell receptor (beta chain) derives from a study of OX40 agonist ivuxolimab in advanced cancers. From germline, CDR1 is SGHTA and CDR2 FQGTGA. The CDR3 is made up of 14 amino acids. The junction had 13 bases not matched to a gene; V was cut back by 10 bases and J by 8 bases. Baseline was the first blood sampling point, followed by cycle 4 day 1 and cycle 7 day 1. The protocol was immunoSEQ multiplex PCR, while the TCRdb copy is restricted to in-frame clones and leaves out a portion. The data contain about 53,000 clones, about four fifths of them seen just once; the ten biggest clones take up about 12%.

This sequence joins TRBV7-3 and TRBJ1-2, with TRBD1 identical over 10 bases. The input for sequencing was CD4+ or CD8+ T cells sorted from blood, taken in a trial of the OX40 agonist ivuxolimab. This TCR was sampled from an adult with an advanced solid tumor such as melanoma, head and neck, liver or kidney cancer. This CDR3 reads CATAAGTGEEGYTF. The CDR3 DNA is TGTGCCACCGCGGCCGGGACAGGGGAGGAAGGCTACACCTTC.